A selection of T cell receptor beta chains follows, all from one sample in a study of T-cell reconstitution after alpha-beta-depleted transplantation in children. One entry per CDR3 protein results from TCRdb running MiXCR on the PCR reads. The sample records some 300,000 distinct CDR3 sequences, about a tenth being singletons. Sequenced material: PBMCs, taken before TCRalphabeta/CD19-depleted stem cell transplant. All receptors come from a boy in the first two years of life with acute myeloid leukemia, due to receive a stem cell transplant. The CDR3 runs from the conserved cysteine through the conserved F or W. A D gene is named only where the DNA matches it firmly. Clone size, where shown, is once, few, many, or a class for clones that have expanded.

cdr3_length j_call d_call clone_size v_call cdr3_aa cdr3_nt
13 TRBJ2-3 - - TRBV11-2 CASSFRLTDTQYF TGTGCCAGCAGCTTCCGACTCACAGATACGCAGTATTTT
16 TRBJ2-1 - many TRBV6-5 CASSYSRTTGYNEQFF TGTGCCAGCAGTTACTCGAGGACAACCGGCTACAATGAGCAGTTCTTC
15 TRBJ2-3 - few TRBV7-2 CASSLEQSSTDTQYF TGTGCCAGCAGCTTGGAACAGTCTAGCACAGATACGCAGTATTTT
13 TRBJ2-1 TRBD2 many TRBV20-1 CSARGAGVNEQFF TGCAGTGCTAGAGGAGCGGGAGTTAATGAGCAGTTCTTC
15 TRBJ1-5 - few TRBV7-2 CSSSLTGTARQPQHF TGCTCCAGCAGCCTCACCGGGACCGCTCGTCAGCCCCAGCATTTT
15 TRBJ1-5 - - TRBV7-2 CASSLALSPSQPQHF TGTGCCAGCAGCTTAGCGTTGTCCCCCAGTCAGCCCCAGCATTTT
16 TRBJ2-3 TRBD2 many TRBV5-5 CASSPNLAGGTDTQYF TGTGCCAGCAGCCCTAATCTAGCGGGGGGCACAGATACGCAGTATTTT
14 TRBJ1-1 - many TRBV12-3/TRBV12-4 CASSFQNMNTEAFF TGTGCCAGCAGTTTTCAGAACATGAACACTGAAGCTTTCTTT
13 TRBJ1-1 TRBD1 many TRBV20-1 CSAPGQGNTEAFF TGCAGTGCCCCTGGACAGGGGAACACTGAAGCTTTCTTT
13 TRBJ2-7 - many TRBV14 CASSHRGYYEQYF TGTGCCAGCAGCCACAGGGGATACTACGAGCAGTACTTC
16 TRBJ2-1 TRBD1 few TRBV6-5 CASSYSPGTGAVGQFF TGTGCCAGCAGTTACTCCCCCGGGACAGGGGCCGTGGGGCAGTTCTTC
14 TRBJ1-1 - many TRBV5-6 CASSWGPVNTEAFF TGTGCCAGCAGTTGGGGGCCGGTGAACACTGAAGCTTTCTTT
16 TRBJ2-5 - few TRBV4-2 CASSQNIGGFQETQYF TGTGCCAGCAGCCAAAACATAGGGGGTTTTCAAGAGACCCAGTACTTC
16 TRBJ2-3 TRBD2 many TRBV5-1 CASSLVPSGRTDTQYF TGCGCCAGCAGCTTGGTCCCTAGCGGGAGAACAGATACGCAGTATTTT
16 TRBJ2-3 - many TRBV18 CASSPKSGTSTDTQYF TGTGCCAGCTCACCGAAATCGGGGACTAGCACAGATACGCAGTATTTT
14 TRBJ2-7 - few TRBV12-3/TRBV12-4 CASSPQPGRYEQYF TGTGCCAGCAGCCCGCAGCCAGGGAGGTACGAGCAGTACTTC
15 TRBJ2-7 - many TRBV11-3 CASSSRTVSSYEQYF TGTGCCAGCAGCTCTCGGACAGTTTCCTCCTACGAGCAGTACTTC
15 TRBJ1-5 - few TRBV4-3 CASSQDSSRYQPQHF TGCGCCAGCAGCCAAGATTCCTCCAGGTATCAGCCCCAGCATTTT
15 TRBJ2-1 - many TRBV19 CASSENYIAYNEQFF TGTGCCAGTAGCGAGAATTATATTGCCTACAATGAGCAGTTCTTC
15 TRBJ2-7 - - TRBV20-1 CSASRFGGPSYGQYF TGCAGTGCTAGTCGGTTCGGGGGGCCCTCCTACGGTCAGTACTTC
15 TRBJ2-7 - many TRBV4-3 CASSQIRANSYEQYF TGCGCCAGCAGCCAAATCAGGGCGAACTCCTACGAGCAGTACTTC
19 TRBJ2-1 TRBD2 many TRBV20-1 CSARDLTSGGFGSYNEQFF TGCAGTGCTAGAGATCTGACTAGCGGAGGGTTTGGCTCCTACAATGAGCAGTTCTTC
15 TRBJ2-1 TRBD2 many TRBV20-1 CSAWVGAGGDNEQFF TGCAGTGCTTGGGTCGGAGCGGGGGGCGACAATGAGCAGTTCTTC
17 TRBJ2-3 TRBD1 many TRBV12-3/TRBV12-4 CASSWGWDRRITDTQYF TGTGCCAGCAGTTGGGGTTGGGACAGAAGGATCACAGATACGCAGTATTTT
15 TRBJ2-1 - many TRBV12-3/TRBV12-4 CASSLVGLAQNEQFF TGTGCCAGCAGTTTAGTAGGCCTAGCCCAGAATGAGCAGTTCTTC
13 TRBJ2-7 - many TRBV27 CASSLSRAAEQYF TGTGCCAGCAGTTTATCCCGGGCGGCCGAGCAGTACTTC
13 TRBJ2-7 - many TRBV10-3 CAIKTPRGYEQYF TGTGCCATCAAGACACCGAGGGGCTACGAGCAGTACTTC
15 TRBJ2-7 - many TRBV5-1 CASSLSAFSGYEQYF TGCGCCAGCAGCTTAAGCGCATTCTCGGGCTACGAGCAGTACTTC
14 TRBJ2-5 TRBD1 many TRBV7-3 CASSSQGSGETQYF TGTGCCAGCAGCTCACAGGGGTCTGGAGAGACCCAGTACTTC
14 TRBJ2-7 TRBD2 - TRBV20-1 CSARVSGTLYEQYF TGCAGTGCTAGAGTTAGCGGGACGCTTTACGAGCAGTACTTC
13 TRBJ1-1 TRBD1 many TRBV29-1 CSVDHRGLTEAFF TGCAGCGTTGACCACAGGGGGCTCACTGAAGCTTTCTTT
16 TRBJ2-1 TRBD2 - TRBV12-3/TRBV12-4 CASSLLGTRVYNEQFF TGTGCCAGCAGTTTATTAGGGACTAGAGTATACAATGAGCAGTTCTTC
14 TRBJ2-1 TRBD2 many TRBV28 CASTDLAVYNEQFF TGTGCCAGCACAGATCTAGCGGTTTACAATGAGCAGTTCTTC
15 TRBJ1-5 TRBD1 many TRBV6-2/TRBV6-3 CASSYGGQRNQPQHF TGTGCCAGCAGTTACGGGGGACAGCGCAATCAGCCCCAGCATTTT
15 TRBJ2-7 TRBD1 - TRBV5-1 CASNPGTGPSYEQYF TGCGCCAGCAATCCCGGGACAGGTCCTTCATACGAGCAGTACTTC
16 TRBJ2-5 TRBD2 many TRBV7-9 CASSPRLAGGPETQYF TGTGCCAGCAGCCCACGACTAGCGGGGGGGCCGGAGACCCAGTACTTC
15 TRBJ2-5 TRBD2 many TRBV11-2 CASSFGGTSQETQYF TGTGCCAGCAGCTTCGGTGGGACTAGCCAAGAGACCCAGTACTTC
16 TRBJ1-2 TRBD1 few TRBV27 CASSLRGQGGNYGYTF TGTGCCAGCAGTTTAAGGGGACAGGGAGGGAACTATGGCTACACCTTC
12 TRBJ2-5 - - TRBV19 CASSIQGETQYF TGTGCCAGTAGTATCCAGGGTGAGACCCAGTACTTC
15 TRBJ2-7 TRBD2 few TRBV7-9 CASSLASGSYHEQYF TGTGCCAGCAGCTTAGCGAGCGGGAGTTACCACGAGCAGTACTTC
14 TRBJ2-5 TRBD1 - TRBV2 CASRPGQIKETQYF TGTGCCAGCAGACCGGGACAGATTAAAGAGACCCAGTACTTC
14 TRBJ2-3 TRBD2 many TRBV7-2 CASSPGLASDTQYF TGTGCCAGCAGCCCCGGACTAGCGTCAGATACGCAGTATTTT
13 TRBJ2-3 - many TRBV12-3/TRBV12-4 CASSWTNTDTQYF TGTGCCAGCAGTTGGACTAACACAGATACGCAGTATTTT
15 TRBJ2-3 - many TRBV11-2 CASSAQRQGRGTQYF TGTGCCAGCAGCGCTCAGCGACAGGGGAGGGGTACGCAGTATTTT
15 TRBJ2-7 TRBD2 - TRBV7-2 CASSLRAGVVYEQYF TGTGCCAGCAGCTTGCGGGCGGGAGTAGTCTACGAGCAGTACTTC
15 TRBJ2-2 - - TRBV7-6 CASSLGKGNTGELFF TGTGCCAGCAGCCTGGGGAAAGGGAACACCGGGGAGCTGTTTTTT
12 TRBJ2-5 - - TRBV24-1 CATAADQETQYF TGTGCCACGGCGGCGGACCAAGAGACCCAGTACTTC
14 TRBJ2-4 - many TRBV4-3 CASSQEGGKNIQYF TGCGCCAGCAGCCAAGAGGGAGGAAAAAACATTCAGTACTTC
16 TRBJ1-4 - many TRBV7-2 CASSPKGGGSWEKLFF TGTGCCAGCAGCCCAAAAGGTGGAGGTTCTTGGGAAAAACTGTTTTTT
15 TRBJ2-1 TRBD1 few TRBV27 CASSNTGGHYNEQFF TGTGCCAGCAGCAATACAGGGGGACATTACAATGAGCAGTTCTTC
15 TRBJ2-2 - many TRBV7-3 CASSSRTTNTGELFF TGTGCCAGCAGCTCTCGGACAACTAACACCGGGGAGCTGTTTTTT
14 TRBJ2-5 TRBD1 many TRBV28 CASSRGQGRETQYF TGTGCCAGCAGTCGCGGACAGGGTCGAGAGACCCAGTACTTC
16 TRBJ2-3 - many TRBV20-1 CSARPRAKGSTDTQYF TGCAGTGCTAGACCTAGAGCGAAAGGGTCCACAGATACGCAGTATTTT
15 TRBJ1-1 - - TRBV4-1 CASSRLRVLNTEAFF TGCGCCAGCAGCCGTCTCCGAGTCCTGAACACTGAAGCTTTCTTT
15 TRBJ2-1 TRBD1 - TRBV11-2 CASSLGTGIYNEQFF TGTGCCAGCAGCTTAGGGACAGGGATATACAATGAGCAGTTCTTC
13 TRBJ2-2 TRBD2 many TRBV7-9 CAFSGVNTGELFF TGTGCCTTTAGCGGGGTGAACACCGGGGAGCTGTTTTTT
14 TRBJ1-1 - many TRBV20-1 CSARVRATGTEAFF TGCAGTGCTAGAGTTAGGGCCACGGGAACTGAAGCTTTCTTT
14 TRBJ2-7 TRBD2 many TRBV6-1 CASTEVAGSYEQYF TGTGCCAGCACAGAAGTAGCGGGGTCCTACGAGCAGTACTTC
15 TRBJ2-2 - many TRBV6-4 CASSPRTDTTGELFF TGTGCCAGCAGCCCGCGGACAGATACCACCGGGGAGCTGTTTTTT
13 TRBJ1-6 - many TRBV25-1 CASSESKGWALHF TGTGCCAGCAGTGAATCGAAAGGATGGGCCCTCCACTTT